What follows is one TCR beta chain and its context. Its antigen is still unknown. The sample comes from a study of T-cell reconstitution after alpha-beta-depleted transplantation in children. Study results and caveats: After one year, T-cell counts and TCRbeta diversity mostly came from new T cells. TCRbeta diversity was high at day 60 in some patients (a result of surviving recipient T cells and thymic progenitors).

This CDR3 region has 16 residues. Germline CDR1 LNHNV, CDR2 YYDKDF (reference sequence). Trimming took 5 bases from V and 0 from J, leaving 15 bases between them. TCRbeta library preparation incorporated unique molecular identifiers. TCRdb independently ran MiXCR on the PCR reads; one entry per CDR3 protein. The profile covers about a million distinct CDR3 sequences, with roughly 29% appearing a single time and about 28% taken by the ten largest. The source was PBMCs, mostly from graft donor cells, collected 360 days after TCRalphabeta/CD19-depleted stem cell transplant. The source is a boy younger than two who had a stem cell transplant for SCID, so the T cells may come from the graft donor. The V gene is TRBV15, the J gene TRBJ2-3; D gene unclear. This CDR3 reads CATSPPVDASTDTQYF. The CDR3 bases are TGTGCCACCAGCCCACCGGTCGACGCTAGCACAGATACGCAGTATTTT.